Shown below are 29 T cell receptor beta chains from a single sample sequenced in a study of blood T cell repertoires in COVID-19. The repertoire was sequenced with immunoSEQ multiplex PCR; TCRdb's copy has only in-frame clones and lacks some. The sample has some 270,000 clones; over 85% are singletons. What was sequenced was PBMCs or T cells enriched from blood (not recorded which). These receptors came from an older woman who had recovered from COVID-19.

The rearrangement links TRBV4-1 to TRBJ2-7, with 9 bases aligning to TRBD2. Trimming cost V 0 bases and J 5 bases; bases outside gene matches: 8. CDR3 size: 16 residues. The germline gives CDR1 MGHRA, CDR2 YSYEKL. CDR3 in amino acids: CASSQDSSGGGDEQYF. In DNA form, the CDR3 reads TGCGCCAGCAGCCAAGATAGTTCAGGCGGGGGGGACGAGCAGTACTTC.

In DNA form, the CDR3 reads TGTGCCAGCAGTCGGGAGGGCGAAAAACTGTTTTTT. Translated: CASSREGEKLFF. The chain links TRBV2 to TRBJ1-4; no clear D. Germline assignment: CDR1 SNHLY and CDR2 FYNNEI. Trimming stripped 5 bases from V and 8 bases from J, with 9 bases between. CDR3 length: 12 amino acids.

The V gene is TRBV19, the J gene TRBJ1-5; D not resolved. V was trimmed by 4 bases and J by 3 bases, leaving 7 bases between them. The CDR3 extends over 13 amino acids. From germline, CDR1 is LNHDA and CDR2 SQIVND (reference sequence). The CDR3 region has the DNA TGTGCCAGTAGTAGCCAGGTCAATCAGCCCCAGCATTTT. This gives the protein CASSSQVNQPQHF.

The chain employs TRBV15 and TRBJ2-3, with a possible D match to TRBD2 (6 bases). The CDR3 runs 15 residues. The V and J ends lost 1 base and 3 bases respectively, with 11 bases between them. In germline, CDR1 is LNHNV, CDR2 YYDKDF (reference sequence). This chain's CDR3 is CATSRAGEVTDTQYF. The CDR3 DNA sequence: TGTGCCACCAGCAGAGCGGGAGAAGTGACAGATACGCAGTATTTT.

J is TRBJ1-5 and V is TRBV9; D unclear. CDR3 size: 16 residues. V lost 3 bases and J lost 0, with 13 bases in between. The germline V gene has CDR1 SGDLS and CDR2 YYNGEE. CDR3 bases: TGTGCCAGCAGCGACAAAGGGAGGGATAGCAATCAGCCCCAGCATTTT. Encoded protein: CASSDKGRDSNQPQHF.

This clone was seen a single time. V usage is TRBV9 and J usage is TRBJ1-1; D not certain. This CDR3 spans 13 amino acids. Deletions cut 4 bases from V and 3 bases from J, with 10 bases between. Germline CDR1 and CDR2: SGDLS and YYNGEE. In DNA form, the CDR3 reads TGTGCCAGCAGCCCAACGGTGGACACTGAAGCTTTCTTT. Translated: CASSPTVDTEAFF.

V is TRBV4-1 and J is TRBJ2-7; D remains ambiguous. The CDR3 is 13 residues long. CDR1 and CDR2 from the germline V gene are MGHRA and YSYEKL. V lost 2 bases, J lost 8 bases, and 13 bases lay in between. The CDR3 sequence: CASSQPLREQQYF. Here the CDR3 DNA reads TGCGCCAGCAGCCAACCCCTTAGAGAGCAGCAGTACTTC.

Here the CDR3 reads CAAVRFNTEAFF. CDR3 nucleotides: TGTGCCGCAGTCAGGTTTAACACTGAAGCTTTCTTT. The J gene is TRBJ1-1, the V gene TRBV28, with no clear D. The CDR3 contains 12 residues. Trimming took off 11 bases at V and 2 bases at J, with 12 bases between the two ends. Germline V lookup: CDR1 MDHEN, CDR2 SYDVKM.

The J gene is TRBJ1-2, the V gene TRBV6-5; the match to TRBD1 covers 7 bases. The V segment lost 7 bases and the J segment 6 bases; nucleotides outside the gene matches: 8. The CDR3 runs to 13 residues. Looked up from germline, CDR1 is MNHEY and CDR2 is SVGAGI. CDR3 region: CASMSGGVDGYTF. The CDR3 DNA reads TGTGCCAGCATGTCAGGGGGTGTAGATGGCTACACCTTC.

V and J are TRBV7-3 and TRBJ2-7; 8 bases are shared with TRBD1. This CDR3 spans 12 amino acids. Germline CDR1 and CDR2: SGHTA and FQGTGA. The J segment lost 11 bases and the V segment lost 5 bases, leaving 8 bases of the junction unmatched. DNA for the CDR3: TGTGCCAGCAGCCCGGGGCAGGGGGCTAAGTACTTC. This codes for CASSPGQGAKYF.

In nucleotides, the CDR3 is TGTGCCAGCGGCAGACAGGGGAGGAGCACTGAAGCTTTCTTT. It is translated as CASGRQGRSTEAFF. The chain combines TRBV6-5 with TRBJ1-1, with TRBD1 identical over 8 bases. The CDR3 spans 14 residues. The V and J ends lost 8 bases and 4 bases, in that order; junction bases with no gene match: 9. The germline V gene has CDR1 MNHEY and CDR2 SVGAGI.

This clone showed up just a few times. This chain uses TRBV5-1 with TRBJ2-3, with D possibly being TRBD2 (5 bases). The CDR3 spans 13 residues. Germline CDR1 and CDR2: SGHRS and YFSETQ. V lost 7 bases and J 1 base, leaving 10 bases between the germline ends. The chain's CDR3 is CASVEERTDTQYF. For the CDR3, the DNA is TGCGCCAGCGTGGAGGAGCGCACAGATACGCAGTATTTT.

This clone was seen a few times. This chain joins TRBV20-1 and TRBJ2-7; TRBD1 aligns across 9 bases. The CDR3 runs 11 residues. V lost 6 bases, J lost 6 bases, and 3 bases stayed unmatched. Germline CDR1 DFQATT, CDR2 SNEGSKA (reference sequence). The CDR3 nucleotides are TGCAGTGCAAACAGGGGGCGCGAGCAGTACTTC. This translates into CSANRGREQYF.

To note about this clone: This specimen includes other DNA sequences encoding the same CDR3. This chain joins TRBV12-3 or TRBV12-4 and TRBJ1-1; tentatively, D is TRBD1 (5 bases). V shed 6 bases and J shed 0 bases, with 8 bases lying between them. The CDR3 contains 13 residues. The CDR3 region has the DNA TGTGCCAGCAGCCCGACAGTGAACACTGAAGCTTTCTTT. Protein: CASSPTVNTEAFF.

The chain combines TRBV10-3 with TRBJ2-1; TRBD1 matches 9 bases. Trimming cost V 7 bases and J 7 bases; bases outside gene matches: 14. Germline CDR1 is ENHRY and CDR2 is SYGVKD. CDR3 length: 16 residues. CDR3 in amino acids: CAITARDREAGNEQFF. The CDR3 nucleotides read TGTGCCATCACCGCACGGGACAGGGAGGCCGGGAATGAGCAGTTCTTC.

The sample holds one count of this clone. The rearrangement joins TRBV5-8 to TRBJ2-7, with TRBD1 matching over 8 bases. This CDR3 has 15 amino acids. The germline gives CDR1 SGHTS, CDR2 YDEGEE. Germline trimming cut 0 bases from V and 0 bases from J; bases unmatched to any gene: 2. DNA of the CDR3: TGTGCCAGCAGCTTGGGACAGGGGAGCTCCTACGAGCAGTACTTC. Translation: CASSLGQGSSYEQYF.

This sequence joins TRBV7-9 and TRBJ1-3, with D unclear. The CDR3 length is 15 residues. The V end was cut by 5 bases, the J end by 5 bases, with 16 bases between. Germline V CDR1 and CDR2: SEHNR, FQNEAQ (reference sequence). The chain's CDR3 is CASSPREGPRNTIYF. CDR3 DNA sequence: TGTGCCAGCAGCCCGCGGGAGGGCCCTAGAAACACCATATATTTT. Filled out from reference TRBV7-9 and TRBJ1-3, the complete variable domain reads DTGVSQNPRHKITKRGQNVTFRCDPISEHNRLYWYRQTLGQGPEFLTYFQNEAQLEKSRLLSDRFSAERPKGSFSTLEIQRTEQGDSAMYLCASSPREGPRNTIYFGEGSWLTVV.

The CDR3 here is CASSLRGIGEKLFF. The CDR3 coding sequence is TGTGCCAGCAGCTTGAGGGGGATCGGAGAAAAACTGTTTTTT. This chain links TRBV13 with TRBJ1-4; tentatively, D is TRBD1 (6 bases). CDR1 and CDR2 from the germline V gene are PRHDT and FYEKMQ (reference sequence). This CDR3 has 14 residues. V gave up 3 bases and J gave up 8 bases, with 13 bases separating them.

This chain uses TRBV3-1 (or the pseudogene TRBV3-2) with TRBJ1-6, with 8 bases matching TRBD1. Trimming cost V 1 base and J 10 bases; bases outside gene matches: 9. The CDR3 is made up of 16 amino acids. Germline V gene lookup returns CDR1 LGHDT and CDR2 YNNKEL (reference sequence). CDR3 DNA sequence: TGTGCCAGCAGCCAAGTCCAGGGGGCGCTTAGGTCACCCCTCCACTTT. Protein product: CASSQVQGALRSPLHF.

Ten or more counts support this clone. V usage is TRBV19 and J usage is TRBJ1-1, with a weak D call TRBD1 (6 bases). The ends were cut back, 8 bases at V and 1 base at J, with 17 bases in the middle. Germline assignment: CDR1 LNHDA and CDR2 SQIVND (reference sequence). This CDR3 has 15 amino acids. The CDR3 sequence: CASSAPGAGNTEAFF. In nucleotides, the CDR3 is TGTGCCAGTTCTGCCCCAGGGGCTGGGAACACTGAAGCTTTCTTT.

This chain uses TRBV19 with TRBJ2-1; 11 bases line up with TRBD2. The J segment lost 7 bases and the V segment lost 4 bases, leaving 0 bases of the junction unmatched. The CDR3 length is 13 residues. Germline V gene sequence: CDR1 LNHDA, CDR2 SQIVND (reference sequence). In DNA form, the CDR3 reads TGTGCCAGTAGTACTAGCGGGAGGAATGAGCAGTTCTTC. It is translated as CASSTSGRNEQFF.

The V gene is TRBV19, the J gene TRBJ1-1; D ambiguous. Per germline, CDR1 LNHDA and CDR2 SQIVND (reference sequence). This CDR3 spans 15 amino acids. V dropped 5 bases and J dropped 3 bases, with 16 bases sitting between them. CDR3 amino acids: CASSRGLTWDTEAFF. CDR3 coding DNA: TGTGCCAGTAGTCGGGGTCTAACTTGGGACACTGAAGCTTTCTTT.

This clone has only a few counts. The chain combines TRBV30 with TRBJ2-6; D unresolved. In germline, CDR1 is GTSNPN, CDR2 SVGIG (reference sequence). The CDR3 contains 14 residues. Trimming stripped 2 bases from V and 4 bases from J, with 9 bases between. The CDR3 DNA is TGTGCCTGGAGTCGAGGAGACGGGGCCAACGTCCTGACTTTC. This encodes CAWSRGDGANVLTF.

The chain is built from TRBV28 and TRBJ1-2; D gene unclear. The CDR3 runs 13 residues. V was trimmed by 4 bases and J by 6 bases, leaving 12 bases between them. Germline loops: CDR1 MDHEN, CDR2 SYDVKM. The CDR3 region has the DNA TGTGCCAGCAGTTCCACTCAATCCAATGGCTACACCTTC. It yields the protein CASSSTQSNGYTF.

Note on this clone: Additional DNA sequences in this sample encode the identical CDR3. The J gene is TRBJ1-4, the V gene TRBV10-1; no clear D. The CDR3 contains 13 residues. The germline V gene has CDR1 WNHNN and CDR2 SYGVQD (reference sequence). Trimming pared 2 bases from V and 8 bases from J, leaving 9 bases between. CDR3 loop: CASSESGVEKLFF. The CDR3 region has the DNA TGCGCCAGCAGTGAGAGCGGAGTCGAAAAACTGTTTTTT.

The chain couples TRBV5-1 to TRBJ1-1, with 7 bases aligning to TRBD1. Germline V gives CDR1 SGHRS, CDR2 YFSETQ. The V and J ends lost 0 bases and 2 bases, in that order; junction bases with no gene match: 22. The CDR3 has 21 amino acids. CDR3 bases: TGCGCCAGCAGCTTGGCCGGGAGGGGGCTAGCGGACTCACACCCTAACACTGAAGCTTTCTTT. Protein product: CASSLAGRGLADSHPNTEAFF. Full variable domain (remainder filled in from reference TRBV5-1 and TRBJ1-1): KAGVTQTPRYLIKTRGQQVTLSCSPISGHRSVSWYQQTPGQGLQFLFEYFSETQRNKGNFPGRFSGRQFSNSRSEMNVSTLELGDSALYLCASSLAGRGLADSHPNTEAFFGQGTRLTVV.

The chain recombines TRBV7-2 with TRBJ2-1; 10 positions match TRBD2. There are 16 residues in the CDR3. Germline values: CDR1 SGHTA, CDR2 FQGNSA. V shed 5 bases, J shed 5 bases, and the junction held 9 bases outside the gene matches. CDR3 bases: TGTGCCAGCAGCCTAGGGGGACTAGCGCCTAACAATGAGCAGTTCTTC. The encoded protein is CASSLGGLAPNNEQFF.

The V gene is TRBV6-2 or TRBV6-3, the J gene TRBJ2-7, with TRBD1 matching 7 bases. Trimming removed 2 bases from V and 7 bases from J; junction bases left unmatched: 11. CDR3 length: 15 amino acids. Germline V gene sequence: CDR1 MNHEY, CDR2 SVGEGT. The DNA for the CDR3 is TGTGCCAGCAGTTACCCCGGGGCAGGGGGAGTAGAGCAGTACTTC. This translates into CASSYPGAGGVEQYF.

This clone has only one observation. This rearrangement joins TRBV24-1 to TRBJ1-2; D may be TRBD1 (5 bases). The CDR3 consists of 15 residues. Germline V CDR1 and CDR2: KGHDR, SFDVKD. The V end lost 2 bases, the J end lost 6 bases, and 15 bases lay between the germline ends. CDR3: CATSDSWGGLDGYTF. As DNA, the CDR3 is TGTGCCACCAGTGATTCCTGGGGGGGTTTGGATGGCTACACCTTC.